Sequencing of this T cell receptor beta chain was carried out in a study of Ad26.COV2.S vaccination and SARS-CoV-2 variants. Study summary: Among those in the COV1001 Ad26.COV2.S trial arm was the donor.

The data were produced by immunoSEQ multiplex PCR, yet TCRdb's version contains in-frame clones alone and is incomplete. In the table there are approximately 480,000 clones, around 88% of which are singletons. Treatment here: 15 to 20 received Ad26.COV2.S at low or high dose, single or two shots; about 5 received placebo; per-sample allocation not given. Specimens were obtained on day 63 following the first vaccine or placebo injection. The source was peripheral blood, collected in a trial of Ad26.COV2.S vaccine versus placebo. The receptor comes from a person between 18 and 60 years old who received the Ad26.COV2.S COVID-19 vaccine or a placebo.

The CDR3 coding sequence is TGTGCCAGCAGCCCTCGTGGGGGCCTCTCCTACGAGCAGTACTTC. Translation: CASSPRGGLSYEQYF. The rearrangement links TRBV9 to TRBJ2-7, with D possibly being TRBD1 (6 bases). The CDR3 extends over 15 amino acids. V was clipped by 4 bases and J by 0 bases, with 14 bases between them. Germline CDR1 reads SGDLS; CDR2 reads YYNGEE.